The clone carrying this T cell receptor beta chain has a single count. This sample is part of a study of control samples from healthy donors and cancer patients. Germline loops: CDR1 LGHNA, CDR2 YSLEER. CDR3 length equals 13 residues. Trimming cost V 1 base and J 8 bases, with 11 bases left between them. Clones were sequenced by immunoSEQ multiplex PCR, and TCRdb holds only the in-frame ones, with some missing. This repertoire shows about 120,000 clones, about 95% found once; its top ten account for 3.5% to 4%. The sequenced material came from blood. This sequence originates from a man aged 25-45 years in good health. The chain recombines TRBV4-3 with TRBJ1-2; D ambiguous. The DNA for the CDR3 is TGCGCCAGCAGCCAAGGGCCCGGGGAAGGCTACACCTTC. Translation: CASSQGPGEGYTF.